This T cell receptor beta chain was sequenced for a study of T cell responses to AZD1222 COVID-19 vaccine. V was clipped by 0 bases and J by 7 bases, with 20 bases between them. Per the germline V gene, CDR1 is SGDLS and CDR2 is YYNGEE. The CDR3 extends over 17 amino acids. Recipients boosted at about 4 weeks or about 12 weeks are pooled. This table comes from immunoSEQ multiplex PCR, and its TCRdb copy is limited to in-frame clones, with some not included. The sample shows approximately 120,000 clones, more than 70% of them seen only once. The study's findings and limits: Reportedly, nearly half the spike-specific TCRs target unmutated variant regions.

About this clone: The antigen remains unidentified.

The V and J genes are TRBV9 and TRBJ1-3; TRBD1 is a possible D gene (5 bases). Sequencing was performed on peripheral blood, taken 28 days after the second AZD1222 dose. The TCR comes from an adult who received the AZD1222 COVID-19 vaccine. The CDR3: CASSVVPEGTGGNTIYF. The CDR3 bases are TGTGCCAGCAGCGTAGTCCCTGAGGGGACCGGCGGGAACACCATATATTTT. The full variable domain, completed using reference TRBV9 and TRBJ1-3, is DSGVTQTPKHLITATGQRVTLRCSPRSGDLSVYWYQQSLDQGLQFLIQYYNGEERAKGNILERFSAQQFPDLHSELNLSSLELGDSALYFCASSVVPEGTGGNTIYFGEGSWLTVV.